Presented here are 26 T cell receptor beta chains from one specimen sequenced in a study of OX40 agonist ivuxolimab in advanced cancers. Library preparation was by the immunoSEQ multiplex PCR assay. TCRdb limited this immuneACCESS table to in-frame rearrangements with V and J called. A share of clones is missing; checked studies link under half to unresolved V genes, and the rest is unexplained. The sample yields more than 65,000 clones; just over 90% were counted once. The ten largest clones add up to less than 0.3% of the sample. This specimen was CD4+ or CD8+ T cells sorted from blood, taken in a trial of the OX40 agonist ivuxolimab. These receptors came from an adult with an advanced solid tumor such as melanoma, head and neck, liver or kidney cancer.

The rearrangement links TRBV6-5 to TRBJ2-7, with 13 bases fitting TRBD2. V gave up 2 bases and J gave up 1 base; unmatched junction bases: 2. Germline V gives CDR1 MNHEY, CDR2 SVGAGI. The CDR3 covers 16 residues. CDR3 residues: CASSYRLAGGSYEQYF. The CDR3 DNA sequence: TGTGCCAGCAGTTACAGACTAGCGGGAGGATCCTACGAGCAGTACTTC.

The chain uses TRBV15 and TRBJ2-5, with TRBD2 as a possible D gene (5 bases). Trimming cost V 8 bases and J 7 bases, with 23 bases left between them. This CDR3 has 15 residues. The germline V gene has CDR1 LNHNV and CDR2 YYDKDF (reference sequence). The CDR3, as DNA: TGTGCCACCTCCGATCCGGACTGGGGAAAGGGGACCCAGTACTTC. It codes for CATSDPDWGKGTQYF. The variable domain in full, completed from reference TRBV15 and TRBJ2-5, reads DAMVIQNPRYQVTQFGKPVTLSCSQTLNHNVMYWYQQKSSQAPKLLFHYYDKDFNNEADTPDNFQSRRPNTSFCFLDIRSPGLGDTAMYLCATSDPDWGKGTQYFGPGTRLLVL.

The genes are TRBV6-6 and TRBJ1-3; D not resolved. Trimming stripped 6 bases from V and 4 bases from J, with 13 bases between. From germline, CDR1 is MNHNY and CDR2 SVGAGI (reference sequence). This CDR3 region has 14 residues. CDR3: CASRSGYGGNTIYF. The CDR3 region has the DNA TGTGCCAGCAGATCGGGCTACGGAGGAAACACCATATATTTT.

The rearrangement links TRBV7-9 to TRBJ2-3; 7 nucleotides match TRBD1. Germline lookup yields CDR1 SEHNR and CDR2 FQNEAQ (reference sequence). Trimming at V came to 6 bases and at J to 5 bases, leaving 8 bases not matched to a gene. CDR3 length equals 14 residues. This chain's CDR3 is CASRNTGERDTQYF. The DNA of the CDR3 is TGTGCCAGCAGAAATACAGGGGAAAGAGATACGCAGTATTTT.

This chain joins TRBV30 and TRBJ1-4; unclear D gene. This CDR3 is built from 15 residues. V was cut by 2 bases and J by 1 base, with 11 bases left in between. Per germline, CDR1 GTSNPN and CDR2 SVGIG (reference sequence). CDR3 in amino acids: CAWSIARGTNEKLFF. The CDR3 nucleotides read TGTGCCTGGAGTATCGCCCGGGGAACTAATGAAAAACTGTTTTTT.

The CDR3 sequence is CASSLVGEGAFF. The CDR3 nucleotides are TGTGCCAGCAGCTTGGTGGGGGAGGGGGCTTTCTTT. The rearrangement joins TRBV5-6 to TRBJ1-1; a weak D match, TRBD1 (5 bases). V shed 0 bases and J shed 11 bases, with 11 bases lying between them. The CDR3 is made up of 12 amino acids. Looked up from germline, CDR1 is SGHDT and CDR2 is YYEEEE.

The chain combines TRBV19 with TRBJ2-3; D remains unclear. V shed 3 bases and J shed 1 base, with 14 bases lying between them. There are 16 residues in the CDR3. Germline CDR1 is LNHDA and CDR2 is SQIVND (reference sequence). The CDR3 nucleotides read TGTGCCAGTAGTATGTGGACGGCGGCTGGCACAGATACGCAGTATTTT. Its translation: CASSMWTAAGTDTQYF.

The rearrangement uses TRBV5-1 and TRBJ2-1, with D perhaps TRBD2 (7 bases). The CDR3 length is 14 residues. Germline lookup yields CDR1 SGHRS and CDR2 YFSETQ. The V and J ends lost 4 bases and 5 bases respectively, with 13 bases between them. CDR3 nucleotide sequence: TGCGCCAGCAGCACCGGGGGGCGGGACAATGAGCAGTTCTTC. This sequence encodes CASSTGGRDNEQFF.

The gene calls are TRBV28 and TRBJ2-5, with D perhaps matching TRBD1 (5 bases). Germline loops: CDR1 MDHEN, CDR2 SYDVKM. V lost 4 bases and J 2 bases, leaving 14 bases between the germline ends. This CDR3 has 15 residues. CDR3 loop: CASSSEGARQETQYF. The CDR3 DNA reads TGTGCCAGCAGTTCCGAAGGGGCGAGACAAGAGACCCAGTACTTC.

V is TRBV2 and J is TRBJ2-1; TRBD2 might be the D (6 bases). The germline CDR1 and CDR2 sequences are SNHLY and FYNNEI. This CDR3 is 14 amino acids long. V lost 2 bases and J 12 bases, leaving 17 bases between the germline ends. Here the CDR3 DNA reads TGTGCCAGCAGTGAATTGGACGATTTGGAGGGGCAGTTCTTC. This codes for CASSELDDLEGQFF. Filled out from reference TRBV2 and TRBJ2-1, the complete variable domain reads EPEVTQTPSHQVTQMGQEVILRCVPISNHLYFYWYRQILGQKVEFLVSFYNNEISEKSEIFDDQFSVERPDGSNFTLKIRSTKLEDSAMYFCASSELDDLEGQFFGPGTRLTVL.

The chain joins TRBV29-1 to TRBJ2-7; TRBD2 agrees at 12 bases. The CDR3 spans 13 residues. With 7 bases clipped from V and 7 bases from J, the junction kept 8 bases outside the gene matches. Germline V gives CDR1 SQVTM, CDR2 ANQGSEA. The CDR3: CSAALAGGGEQYF. CDR3 sequence (DNA): TGCAGCGCTGCCCTAGCGGGAGGGGGTGAGCAGTACTTC.

V gene TRBV5-4 combines with J gene TRBJ1-1, with 7 bases matching TRBD1. V was clipped by 5 bases and J by 2 bases; unmatched bases: 6. The CDR3 totals 14 residues. The V gene's germline CDR1 is SGHNT and CDR2 YYREEE (reference sequence). The CDR3 DNA reads TGTGCCAGCAGACTGACAGGGCTTAACACTGAAGCTTTCTTT. Translating gives CASRLTGLNTEAFF.

The chain recombines TRBV5-4 with TRBJ2-4; 9 nucleotides match TRBD1. The junction had 3 bases not matched to a gene; V was cut back by 4 bases and J by 7 bases. Per the germline V gene, CDR1 is SGHNT and CDR2 is YYREEE (reference sequence). This CDR3 spans 13 amino acids. CDR3 residues: CASSRDRANIQYF. Here the CDR3 DNA reads TGTGCCAGCAGCCGGGACAGGGCGAACATTCAGTACTTC. Supplemented by reference TRBV5-4 and TRBJ2-4, the full variable domain reads ETGVTQSPTHLIKTRGQQVTLRCSSQSGHNTVSWYQQALGQGPQFIFQYYREEENGRGNFPPRFSGLQFPNYSSELNVNALELDDSALYLCASSRDRANIQYFGAGTRLSVL.

This clone was counted between two and nine times. The V gene is TRBV7-2, the J gene TRBJ2-1; 7 bases align to TRBD2. This CDR3 comprises 15 residues. J was trimmed by 6 bases and V by 5 bases; bases with no gene match: 10. Germline V gives CDR1 SGHTA, CDR2 FQGNSA. The CDR3 DNA reads TGTGCCAGCAGCCTAACTGGCGGGAGAGGCAATGAGCAGTTCTTC. Translation gives CASSLTGGRGNEQFF.

The CDR3 is CASSIVATNQPQHF. The DNA of the CDR3 is TGTGCCAGTAGTATAGTTGCCACAAATCAGCCCCAGCATTTT. The chain employs TRBV19 and TRBJ1-5; D call uncertain. This CDR3 region has 14 residues. Germline V gene sequence: CDR1 LNHDA, CDR2 SQIVND (reference sequence). The ends were cut back, 1 base at V and 4 bases at J, with 8 bases in the middle.

This chain uses TRBV7-8 with TRBJ2-1; 7 nucleotides align to TRBD2. Per germline, CDR1 SGHVS and CDR2 FQNEAQ. The CDR3 sequence is 18 residues long. With V trimmed by 1 base and J by 7 bases, 16 bases remained unmatched. CDR3: CASSLGTSSGRMKNEQFF. DNA for the CDR3: TGTGCCAGCAGCTTAGGGACCTCTTCCGGGAGGATGAAGAATGAGCAGTTCTTC.

This clone was observed once. This chain uses TRBV27 with TRBJ2-7; the D gene is possibly TRBD2 (6 bases). CDR1 and CDR2 from the germline V gene are MNHEY and SMNVEV (reference sequence). Between the trimmed V and J ends, which lost 2 bases and 2 bases, there was a span of 16 bases. CDR3 length: 16 amino acids. CDR3 region: CASSLAQKGGTYEQYF. DNA for the CDR3: TGTGCCAGCAGTTTAGCCCAGAAGGGAGGAACCTACGAGCAGTACTTC.

This clone has only one observation. The rearrangement joins TRBV10-3 to TRBJ2-3; D ambiguous. V lost 5 bases and J 1 base, leaving 1 base between the germline ends. Per the germline V gene, CDR1 is ENHRY and CDR2 is SYGVKD. The CDR3 is made up of 11 amino acids. The CDR3 sequence is CAISRTDTQYF. CDR3 in DNA: TGTGCCATCAGTCGCACAGATACGCAGTATTTT.

This clone has a handful of counts. The chain uses TRBV2 and TRBJ2-7, with 7 bases that match TRBD1. Germline loops: CDR1 SNHLY, CDR2 FYNNEI. This CDR3 region has 16 residues. The J segment lost 4 bases and the V segment lost 1 base, leaving 10 bases of the junction unmatched. The DNA for the CDR3 is TGTGCCAGCAGTGAAGGTATATCGAAACAGGGGTACGAGCAGTACTTC. Protein product: CASSEGISKQGYEQYF.

This rearrangement joins TRBV27 to TRBJ2-3, with TRBD2 as a possible D gene (6 bases). Germline V gene sequence: CDR1 MNHEY, CDR2 SMNVEV (reference sequence). Trimming pared 3 bases from V and 6 bases from J, leaving 19 bases between. CDR3 length: 16 amino acids. The CDR3 loop is CASSFHSGYLADTQYF. The CDR3 DNA sequence: TGTGCCAGCAGTTTTCATAGCGGATACCTAGCGGATACGCAGTATTTT.

This clone was observed a handful of times. This chain connects TRBV11-2 to TRBJ2-1, with 11 nucleotides matching TRBD2. The CDR3 is 14 amino acids. Germline CDR1 is SGHAT and CDR2 is FQNNGV. V shed 4 bases and J 9 bases; nucleotides not matched to a gene: 5. The CDR3 loop is CASSYSGRAVEQFF. CDR3 sequence (DNA): TGTGCCAGCAGCTATAGCGGGAGGGCCGTTGAGCAGTTCTTC.

V is TRBV6-1 and J is TRBJ2-3; D gene unclear. This CDR3 has 15 residues. V shed 2 bases and J shed 0 bases, with 9 bases lying between them. CDR1 is MNHNS, CDR2 SASEGT, per germline. In nucleotides, the CDR3 is TGTGCCAGCAGTGAATTGTGGATTAGCACAGATACGCAGTATTTT. Amino acid sequence: CASSELWISTDTQYF.

J is TRBJ2-3 and V is TRBV4-1, with no clear D. V lost 1 base and J lost 2, with 16 bases in between. This CDR3 is built from 17 residues. From germline, CDR1 is MGHRA and CDR2 YSYEKL. The CDR3 protein is CASSQGVWTTATDTQYF. Written as DNA, the CDR3 is TGCGCCAGCAGCCAAGGGGTCTGGACCACAGCCACAGATACGCAGTATTTT.

The chain employs TRBV6-5 and TRBJ1-1, with D perhaps TRBD1 (5 bases). Trimming stripped 7 bases from V and 6 bases from J, with 9 bases between. CDR1 and CDR2 from the germline V gene are MNHEY and SVGAGI. The CDR3 totals 11 residues. The CDR3 DNA reads TGTGCCAGCACCCAGGGTTCTGAAGCTTTCTTT. Translated, it gives CASTQGSEAFF.

The gene calls are TRBV6-5 and TRBJ1-5; tentatively, D is TRBD1 (5 bases). V was clipped by 0 bases and J by 2 bases, with 11 bases between them. CDR1 and CDR2 (germline): MNHEY, SVGAGI. This CDR3 contains 16 residues. The CDR3 is CASSYSSQGGNQPQHF. CDR3 sequence (DNA): TGTGCCAGCAGTTACTCGTCTCAAGGGGGCAATCAGCCCCAGCATTTT.

To note about this clone: The sample holds other DNA sequences that translate to the same CDR3. This chain uses TRBV5-1 with TRBJ1-2; TRBD1 is a possible D gene (5 bases). The CDR3 contains 12 residues. The germline CDR1 and CDR2 sequences are SGHRS and YFSETQ. The V and J ends lost 7 bases and 1 base respectively, with 8 bases between them. CDR3 in amino acids: CASRQGNYGYTF. DNA of the CDR3: TGCGCCAGCCGCCAGGGTAACTATGGCTACACCTTC.